This T cell receptor (beta chain) comes out of a study of CD8+ T cells in alopecia areata. Once RNA had been extracted, it was reverse transcribed into cDNA to act as the sequencing template. The repertoire was sequenced with immunoSEQ multiplex PCR; TCRdb's copy has only in-frame clones and lacks some. In the table there are fewer than 110,000 clones, roughly 84% of which are singletons. This clone was seen a few times. The sample's treatment: oral pan-JAK inhibitor, 5-10 mg twice daily. The receptor was derived from a human donor with alopecia areata. This specimen consisted of CD8+ T cells sorted from blood, obtained at week 24, from a patient treated with tofacitinib.

The DNA of the CDR3 is TGTGCCAGCAGTCACGCGGACAGGGGGCGCGAGCAGTACTTC. The encoded protein is CASSHADRGREQYF. V and J are TRBV7-9 and TRBJ2-7, with 11 bases aligning to TRBD1. This CDR3 has 14 amino acids. Trimming removed 6 bases from V and 6 bases from J; junction bases left unmatched: 7. In germline, CDR1 is SEHNR, CDR2 FQNEAQ (reference sequence).